The sequence of this T cell receptor beta chain was determined in a study of blood T cell repertoires in COVID-19. The wider study: Samples representing acute and convalescent COVID-19 were sourced from the United States, Italy and Spain.

This clone was seen just once. In the original workflow: Using reference gene primer amplification, nucleated cell counts were estimated. Clones were read by immunoSEQ multiplex PCR, and TCRdb kept only the in-frame ones, dropping some. That table furnishes V, J and clone size, whereas the DNA furnished D and trimming. The sample holds 130,000 to 150,000 clones, roughly three quarters seen once. V trimming: 5 bases; J trimming: 11 bases; junction bases outside the gene matches: 11. This CDR3 has 14 residues. The germline gives CDR1 MNHEY, CDR2 SMNVEV (reference sequence). The sequencing sample was made of peripheral blood. The sequence came from an older woman with acute or convalescent COVID-19. V and J are TRBV27 and TRBJ1-1; 10 bases align to TRBD1. The CDR3 sequence: CASSPLRDRGKAFF. The CDR3 DNA sequence: TGTGCCAGCAGTCCTCTGAGGGACAGGGGTAAGGCTTTCTTT.